Sequencing of this TCR beta chain was carried out in a study of cytomegalovirus exposure and HLA in healthy donors. The wider study: From some 180 million T cells, an earlier analysis saw 120 million or so unique TCR beta sequences. Study-wide points: Many donors shared some public TCRs, even though most TCR sequences were rare. Earlier analysis found most TCR beta V segments productive about 90% or about 30% of the time. According to a later analysis, most TCR beta chains associated with CMV appeared HLA-restricted.

The PCR ran on 60 Vbeta and 13 Jbeta primers. Using immunoSEQ multiplex PCR, the repertoire was profiled, and TCRdb retains in-frame clones only, with some absent. The table shows about 140,000 clones, with approximately 80% occurring only once. For this clone: Antigen specificity is unknown.

This TCR derives from a man aged 30-40 years in good health and CMV-seronegative. Material for sequencing was PBMCs.

As DNA, the CDR3 is TGTGCCAGCAGCTTAGGGGCTCGGGAGGGGGATACGCAGTATTTT. Translating gives CASSLGAREGDTQYF. The rearrangement links TRBV11-3 to TRBJ2-3; 8 bases are shared with TRBD2. V lost 1 base, J lost 6 bases, and 6 bases stayed unmatched. Germline-derived CDR1 and CDR2 are SGHNT and YENEEA. The CDR3 is made up of 15 amino acids. The variable domain in full, completed from reference TRBV11-3 and TRBJ2-3, reads EAGVVQSPRYKIIEKKQPVAFWCNPISGHNTLYWYLQNLGQGPELLIRYENEEAVDDSQLPKDRFSAERLKGVDSTLKIQPAELGDSAVYLCASSLGAREGDTQYFGPGTRLTVL.